This T cell receptor beta chain was sequenced during a study of spatial heterogeneity in lung cancer. Across the study: More beta-chain than alpha-chain sequences were consistently detected. General study results and limits: Counts that tracked tumor mutation counts were those of expanded intratumoral alpha and beta TCRs. Expanded TCR counts, ubiquitous and regional, correlated respectively with ubiquitous and regional nonsynonymous mutation counts.

TCRdb recomputed calls from the 5' RACE reads with MiXCR, one row per CDR3 protein. The sample includes around 100,000 distinct CDR3 sequences, 3.5% to 5% of them seen just once. This clonotype was seen many times. Its antigen is not identified. The time point is: sample taken at primary tumor resection. Samples came from 70 to 80 TRACERx patients with untreated early-stage lung cancer. The CDR3 totals 16 residues. Trimming pared 3 bases from V and 0 bases from J, leaving 10 bases between. CDR1 KGHDR and CDR2 SFDVKD come from the germline V gene. Material: lung tumor tissue, obtained at surgery. V is TRBV24-1 and J is TRBJ2-2; perhaps TRBD1 as D (5 bases). The clonotype originates from a male donor with early-stage non-small cell lung cancer. CDR3 nucleotides: TGTGCCACCAGTGATCCCGTCAGGGCGAACACCGGGGAGCTGTTTTTT. Its translation: CATSDPVRANTGELFF.